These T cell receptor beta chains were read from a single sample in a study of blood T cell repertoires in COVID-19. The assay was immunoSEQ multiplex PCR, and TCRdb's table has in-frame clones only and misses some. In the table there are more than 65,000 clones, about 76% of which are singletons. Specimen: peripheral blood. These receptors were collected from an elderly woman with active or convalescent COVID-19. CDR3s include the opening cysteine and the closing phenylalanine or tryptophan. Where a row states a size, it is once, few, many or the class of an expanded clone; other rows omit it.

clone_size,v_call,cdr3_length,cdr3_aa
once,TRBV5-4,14,CASSLETGSDTQYF
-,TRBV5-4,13,CASSLERNQPQHF
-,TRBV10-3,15,CAISGAGGRGDTQYF
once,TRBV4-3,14,CASSPTGTLGGYTF
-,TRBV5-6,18,CASSSRDSGSARNTEAFF
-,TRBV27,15,CASSLYSGLSYEQYF
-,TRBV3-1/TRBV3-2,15,CASSQGWQGSEKLFF
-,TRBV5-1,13,CASTAGTGTEAFF
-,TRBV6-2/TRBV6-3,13,CASSLRTAFEAFF
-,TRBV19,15,CASSIGGRDNSPLHF
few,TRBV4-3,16,CASSQDLRENTGELFF
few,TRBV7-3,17,CASSLSSRDRLSYEQYF
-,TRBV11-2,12,CASSLRQGGYTF
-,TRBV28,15,CASSSSRSLSTEAFF
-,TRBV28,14,CASSFGGVGNEQFF
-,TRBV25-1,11,CASRGLDTIYF
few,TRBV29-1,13,CSVLEWGGSGYTF
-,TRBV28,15,CASSPGFLAKNIQYF
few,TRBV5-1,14,CASSAGQGGTEAFF
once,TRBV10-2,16,CASSERRGGTNEKLFF
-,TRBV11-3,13,CASSFRVDTEAFF
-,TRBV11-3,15,CASSLGLREDNEQFF
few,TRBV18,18,CASSLELPGQKTTGELFF
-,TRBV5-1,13,CASSFRGAGGYTF
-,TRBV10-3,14,CAINSGGAAGELFF
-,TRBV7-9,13,CASSPRGPDTQYF
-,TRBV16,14,CASSPAQGTQPQHF
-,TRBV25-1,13,CASSDPGQAPQFF
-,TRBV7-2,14,CASSPADFTGELFF
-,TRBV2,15,CASSQLVAAPDTQYF
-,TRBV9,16,CASSVSSGQGLGGYTF
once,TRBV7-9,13,CASSFQGGETQYF
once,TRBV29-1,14,CSALVVLDRTEAFF
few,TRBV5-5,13,CASSDRQNSPLHF
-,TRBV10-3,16,CAISETAGTGGVELFF
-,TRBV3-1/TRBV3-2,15,CASSQDRVTSGTQYF
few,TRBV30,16,CAWSVAGAGARYGYTF
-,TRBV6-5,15,CASSLTGEGAGELFF
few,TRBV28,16,CASSLGQGLEEETQYF
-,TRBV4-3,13,CASSQDQSYEQYF
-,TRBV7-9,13,CASSPRLSGELFF